Below, 10 T cell receptor beta chains from the same sample are listed, as sequenced in a study of blood T cell repertoires in COVID-19. The repertoire was sequenced with immunoSEQ multiplex PCR; TCRdb's copy has only in-frame clones and lacks some. The sample consists of about 210,000 clones, 65% to 90% of them appearing once. Sequenced: PBMCs or T cells enriched from blood (not recorded which). The receptors derive from a woman aged 40 to 50 with acute COVID-19.

This chain connects TRBV10-1 to TRBJ1-1; 8 nucleotides agree with TRBD1. V gave up 3 bases and J gave up 5 bases; unmatched junction bases: 11. Germline V gene lookup returns CDR1 WNHNN and CDR2 SYGVQD (reference sequence). The CDR3 runs 16 residues. As DNA, the CDR3 is TGCGCCAGCAGTGACCTGGAGGACAGGGAGGGGACTGAAGCTTTCTTT. This codes for CASSDLEDREGTEAFF.

The chain is built from TRBV2 and TRBJ2-1; 8 bases fit TRBD2. Germline values: CDR1 SNHLY, CDR2 FYNNEI. The junction had 7 bases not matched to a gene; V was cut back by 10 bases and J by 5 bases. This CDR3 is 13 amino acids long. CDR3 sequence (DNA): TGTGCCACGAGCCGGGGGGGCGACAATGAGCAGTTCTTC. Its protein is CATSRGGDNEQFF.

This chain connects TRBV9 to TRBJ2-2, with a weak D call TRBD1 (6 bases). This CDR3 is 16 amino acids long. V lost 2 bases and J 6 bases, leaving 17 bases between the germline ends. CDR1 SGDLS and CDR2 YYNGEE come from the germline V gene. CDR3 loop: CASSVRQVTRPGELFF. In DNA form, the CDR3 reads TGTGCCAGCAGCGTGCGACAGGTAACCCGTCCCGGGGAGCTGTTTTTT.

The chain links TRBV5-1 to TRBJ1-6; the match to TRBD1 covers 7 bases. Trimming cost V 0 bases and J 10 bases; bases outside gene matches: 7. Germline V gene sequence: CDR1 SGHRS, CDR2 YFSETQ. This CDR3 region has 15 residues. The CDR3 nucleotides read TGCGCCAGCAGCTTGGCTCCAGGGGGAGAATCACCCCTCCACTTT. Its protein product is CASSLAPGGESPLHF.

This rearrangement joins TRBV19 to TRBJ2-3, with 13 bases aligning to TRBD2. Germline-derived CDR1 and CDR2 are LNHDA and SQIVND (reference sequence). The CDR3 covers 17 residues. V dropped 3 bases and J dropped 4; count of bases not matched to a gene: 7. The CDR3 region has the DNA TGTGCCAGTAGTATCCGGACAGGACTAGCGGGAGCAGATACGCAGTATTTT. Its translation is CASSIRTGLAGADTQYF.

This chain joins TRBV18 and TRBJ2-1, with D uncertain. Looked up from germline, CDR1 is KGHSH and CDR2 is LQKENI. Trimming removed 5 bases at V and 9 bases at J, with 14 bases between. The CDR3 extends over 13 amino acids. The CDR3 sequence is CASSEHSRAEQFF. The CDR3, as DNA: TGTGCCAGCTCAGAGCATAGCCGCGCTGAGCAGTTCTTC.

The CDR3 coding sequence is TGTGCCAGCAGCTTTGCCGGCGGGACTAGCGGGAGCCATGAGCAGTTCTTC. Residues: CASSFAGGTSGSHEQFF. The chain joins TRBV7-9 to TRBJ2-1; 14 nucleotides match TRBD2. J gave up 8 bases and V 3 bases, and 9 bases lay outside the gene matches. This CDR3 comprises 17 residues. CDR1 is SEHNR and CDR2 is FQNEAQ in the germline V gene (reference sequence).

The V call is TRBV11-3, the J call TRBJ1-1; D may be TRBD1 (6 bases). CDR3 length equals 15 residues. Trimming pared 5 bases from V and 4 bases from J, leaving 17 bases between. Germline V gene sequence: CDR1 SGHNT, CDR2 YENEEA. The chain's CDR3 is CASSHPRGGGTEAFF. The CDR3 coding sequence is TGTGCCAGCAGCCACCCTCGGGGAGGGGGCACTGAAGCTTTCTTT.

The gene calls are TRBV7-2 and TRBJ2-4, with 8 bases fitting TRBD2. Per germline, CDR1 SGHTA and CDR2 FQGNSA. The CDR3 is 16 residues long. The junction had 14 bases not matched to a gene; V was cut back by 6 bases and J by 7 bases. The CDR3 DNA sequence: TGTGCCAGCAGAGCCGGGACTAGTCTGGAGGGGAACATTCAGTACTTC. Protein: CASRAGTSLEGNIQYF.

The CDR3 coding sequence is TGTGCCAGCAGCTTAGTAGGCGGGAGGGCCAATGAGCAGTTCTTC. Residues: CASSLVGGRANEQFF. The chain employs TRBV11-2 and TRBJ2-1; 9 nucleotides agree with TRBD2. This CDR3 has 15 residues. Germline V gene sequence: CDR1 SGHAT, CDR2 FQNNGV. The junction had 4 bases not matched to a gene; V was cut back by 1 base and J by 6 bases.